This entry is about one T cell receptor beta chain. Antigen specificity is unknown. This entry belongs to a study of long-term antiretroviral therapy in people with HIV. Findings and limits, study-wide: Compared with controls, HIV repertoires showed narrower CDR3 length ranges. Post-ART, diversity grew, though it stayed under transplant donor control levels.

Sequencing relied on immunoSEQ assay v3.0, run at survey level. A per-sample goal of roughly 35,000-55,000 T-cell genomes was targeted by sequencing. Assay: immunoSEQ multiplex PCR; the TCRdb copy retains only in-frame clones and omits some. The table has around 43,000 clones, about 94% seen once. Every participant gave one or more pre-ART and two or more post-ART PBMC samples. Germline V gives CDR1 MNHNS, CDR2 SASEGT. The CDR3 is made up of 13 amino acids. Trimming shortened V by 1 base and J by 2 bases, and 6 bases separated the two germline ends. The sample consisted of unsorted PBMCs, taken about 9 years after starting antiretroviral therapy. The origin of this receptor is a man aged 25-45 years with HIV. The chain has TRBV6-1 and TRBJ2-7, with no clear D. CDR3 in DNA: TGTGCCAGCAGTGAAGGTGGGACCTACGAGCAGTACTTC. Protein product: CASSEGGTYEQYF.